The source of this T cell receptor beta chain is a study of Graves' ophthalmopathy and Graves' hyperthyroidism (dated by TCRdb to between 2017 and 2018). Looking at the study overall: Hyperthyroidism was defined as stable when no progression to ophthalmopathy occurred within 18 months of follow-up. The study used TCR beta repertoire signatures to distinguish Graves' ophthalmopathy from Graves' hyperthyroidism and to predict progression to ophthalmopathy. In total, 135 blood samples were TCR-sequenced: approximately 42 ophthalmopathy, approximately 75 hyperthyroidism and some 17 hyperthyroidism-to-ophthalmopathy patients. To explore V-J signatures distinguishing ophthalmopathy from hyperthyroidism, a discovery set of roughly 100 patients (43 ophthalmopathy, about 57 stable hyperthyroidism) was enrolled. The independent validation cohort included about 19 hyperthyroidism patients plus 17 patients who later progressed from hyperthyroidism to ophthalmopathy. In more than 5 hyperthyroidism patients, the T-cell repertoire of thyroid tissue was compared with the T-cell repertoire of blood. After sampling, hyperthyroidism patients received methimazole starting at 30 mg daily, and ophthalmopathy patients received high-dose intravenous methylprednisolone. Broad study findings and their caveats: In validation, the model predicted ophthalmopathy progression with about 70% sensitivity and approximately 72% specificity; some 13 predicted patients were CT-confirmed with GO in a median of approximately six months. In cross-validation, the 13-signature model distinguished ophthalmopathy from stable hyperthyroidism with about 90% sensitivity and around 84% specificity, while in the test set the corresponding values were 80% and 75%. Among expanded thyroid clonotypes with frequency above 0.001, most also showed up in blood, which suggests that blood repertoires may reflect the thyroid immune response. Sample size was not predetermined statistically, and investigators were not blinded to group allocation.

Worth noting for this clonotype: The antigen it binds to is not known. The sample holds no much larger clone one base away, and base qualities are not on file.

For repertoire sequencing, the TCR beta CDR3 regions were amplified from RNA transcripts. HTBI primers and the Qiagen OneStep RT-PCR kit were used in a first-round RT-PCR, which was followed by a second-round multiplex PCR, size selection and purification. Libraries were sequenced on an Illumina HiSeq2000 using paired-end 100 bp reads. Per the source publication's procedure: SOAPnuke was used to process the reads, removing any read that contained adapters or uncalled bases, had a mean Phred below 15, or lacked an exact match to the constant primer or identifier. High-quality paired reads were merged with COPE v1.2.5. Unique nucleotide sequences were defined as clonotypes and aligned to IMGT TRB V, D and J references using MiTCR v1.1. Analysis was restricted to V-J combinations with a frequency above 0.0001, which covered roughly 99% of repertoires. For each V-J combination, a TCR clonal expansion and chaos score was defined as the ratio of F50 clonal expansion to chaos observed in the TCRdist matrix. Welch's t-statistics and random forest were used to narrow the features down to more than 10 V-J combinations, which were then fed into a naive Bayes classifier. The Morisita-Horn index was used to measure how similar the thyroid and blood repertoires were. TCRdb's own reprocessing of the public reads used fastp at Q25 and MiXCR and kept productive beta chains. CDR3 protein sequences are deduplicated, and each keeps its most common genes and DNA. TCRdb, not the original authors, processed these V and J calls. The sample profile shows over a million distinct CDR3 sequences; approximately 35% of them were found once. The ten biggest clones cover approximately 10% of the sample.

Hyperthyroidism patients were newly diagnosed, with disease duration under 2 months, and aged 18 to 65 years. Patients were excluded if they had other autoimmune diseases, uncontrolled infections, pregnancy or lactation. Diagnosis relied on clinical symptoms, serum thyroxine, TRAb, thyroid ultrasound and orbital computed tomography. Total RNA was extracted using Trizol reagent, and RNA quality was checked on an Agilent 2100 Bioanalyzer. The sample taken for sequencing was peripheral blood or thyroid tissue (not recorded which). This clonotype was obtained from an adult man with Graves' hyperthyroidism.

The DNA is TGCAGTGCTAGTTTGGCGGATGAAGCTTTCTTT. Translated, it reads CSASLADEAFF. Here the chain combines TRBV20-1 and TRBJ1-1; no D gene can be assigned with confidence. V loses 3 bases of germline sequence and J loses 7 bases, and the interval between the two ends is 9 bases. Reading the germline V gene (reference sequence) gives CDR1 DFQATT and CDR2 SNEGSKA. Counted from cysteine to phenylalanine, this CDR3 has 11 amino acids. Of all the DNA, just the CDR3 is kept, 33 bases in frame from base 1.